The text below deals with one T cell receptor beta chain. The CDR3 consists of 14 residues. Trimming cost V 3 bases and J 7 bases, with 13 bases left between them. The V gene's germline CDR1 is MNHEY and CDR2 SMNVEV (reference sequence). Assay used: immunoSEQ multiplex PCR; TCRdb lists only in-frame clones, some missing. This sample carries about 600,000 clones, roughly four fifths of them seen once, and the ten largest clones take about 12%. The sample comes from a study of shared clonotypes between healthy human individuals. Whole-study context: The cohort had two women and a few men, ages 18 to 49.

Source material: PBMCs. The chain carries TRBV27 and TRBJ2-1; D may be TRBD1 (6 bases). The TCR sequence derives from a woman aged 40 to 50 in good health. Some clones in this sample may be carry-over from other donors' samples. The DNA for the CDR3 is TGTGCCAGCAGTTTGACAGGTTACCGTAATGAGCAGTTCTTC. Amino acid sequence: CASSLTGYRNEQFF.